The entry below gives a single T cell receptor beta chain sequence along with its context. The ends were cut back, 1 base at V and 2 bases at J, with 12 bases in the middle. Germline-derived CDR1 and CDR2 are SEHNR and FQNEAQ (reference sequence). This CDR3 contains 15 residues. From RNA transcripts, TCR beta CDR3 regions were amplified. First-round RT-PCR with HTBI primers amplified the TCR CDR3 region. TCRdb reprocessed the multiplex PCR reads with MiXCR, giving one entry per CDR3 protein. The sample carries nearly 250,000 distinct CDR3 sequences, about 15% recorded once. The entry originates in a study of T cells in Graves' hyperthyroidism and ophthalmopathy.

The chain recombines TRBV7-9 with TRBJ2-7; no clear D gene. This receptor was obtained from a woman between 18 and 29 years old with Graves' ophthalmopathy. Sequencing was performed on blood. The CDR3 DNA reads TGTGCCAGCAGCTTAGGTGGGCGGCTAACCTACGAGCAGTACTTC. Residues: CASSLGGRLTYEQYF.